These T cell receptor beta chains were read from a single sample in a study of CD8 T cells in Susac syndrome. One entry per CDR3 protein results from TCRdb running MiXCR on the immunoSEQ multiplex PCR reads. The table includes 95,000 to 150,000 distinct CDR3 sequences, just under 95% detected once. The source material was CD8+ T cells from PBMCs. These receptors were collected from a human donor with Susac syndrome. Each CDR3 is given with its conserved first and last residue. A D gene is named only where the DNA matches it firmly. Rows may omit the clone size; those that give it use once, few, many or a size class.

v_call: TRBV20-1
j_call: TRBJ2-7
clone_size: NA
d_call: TRBD2
cdr3_aa: CIRRWIRGGRYEQYF
cdr3_nt: TGCATAAGAAGATGGATTCGGGGGGGTCGCTACGAGCAGTACTTC

v_call: TRBV24-1
j_call: TRBJ2-5
clone_size: NA
d_call: NA
cdr3_aa: CATSDLWQQETQYF
cdr3_nt: TGTGCCACCAGTGATTTATGGCAGCAAGAGACCCAGTACTTC

v_call: TRBV27
j_call: TRBJ1-6
clone_size: NA
d_call: NA
cdr3_aa: CASSFGTWGSPLHF
cdr3_nt: TGTGCCAGCAGTTTCGGGACTTGGGGTTCACCCCTCCACTTT

v_call: TRBV2
j_call: TRBJ2-7
clone_size: NA
d_call: NA
cdr3_aa: CASRTKQTYEQYF
cdr3_nt: TGTGCCAGCAGGACAAAACAGACCTACGAGCAGTACTTC

v_call: TRBV7-9
j_call: TRBJ1-4
clone_size: NA
d_call: NA
cdr3_aa: CASSLIGKSTNEKLFF
cdr3_nt: TGTGCCAGCAGCTTAATTGGTAAATCAACTAATGAAAAACTGTTTTTT

v_call: TRBV11-2
j_call: TRBJ2-1
clone_size: once
d_call: TRBD1
cdr3_aa: CASSGRDRAFNEQFF
cdr3_nt: TGTGCCAGCAGCGGCCGGGACAGGGCCTTCAATGAGCAGTTCTTC

v_call: TRBV24-1
j_call: TRBJ2-1
clone_size: NA
d_call: NA
cdr3_aa: CATSESGGWEQFF
cdr3_nt: TGTGCCACCAGTGAATCCGGGGGTTGGGAGCAGTTCTTC

v_call: TRBV4-1
j_call: TRBJ2-1
clone_size: NA
d_call: NA
cdr3_aa: CASSDTGNSHEQFF
cdr3_nt: TGCGCCAGCAGCGATACAGGGAATTCCCATGAGCAGTTCTTC

v_call: TRBV14
j_call: TRBJ1-1
clone_size: NA
d_call: NA
cdr3_aa: CASSQYATEAFF
cdr3_nt: TGTGCCAGCAGCCAATACGCCACTGAAGCTTTCTTT

v_call: TRBV6-5
j_call: TRBJ1-5
clone_size: NA
d_call: NA
cdr3_aa: CASSYGSNQPQHF
cdr3_nt: TGTGCCAGCAGTTACGGTAGCAATCAGCCCCAGCATTTT